What follows are 11 T cell receptor beta chains derived from one specimen sequenced in a study of T-cell memory formation after mild COVID-19. In TCRdb, the 5' RACE reads were re-called with MiXCR into one record per CDR3 protein. The top ten hold 7.5% to 9.5% of the sample, which has about 440,000 distinct CDR3 sequences, 20% seen once. The sample consisted of PBMCs or a T cell subset sorted from them (not recorded which). The receptor set was obtained from an adult woman who had mild COVID-19 (a few samples of this study predate the infection). Cell type and time point are not known.

The chain is built from TRBV29-1 and TRBJ1-2, with 11 bases matching TRBD1. Trimming cost V 7 bases and J 3 bases; bases outside gene matches: 10. Germline V gene data show CDR1 as SQVTM and CDR2 as ANQGSEA. The CDR3 has 15 residues. The DNA of the CDR3 is TGCAGCGCTGCCGGGACAGGGGGAGGGGACTATGGCTACACCTTC. Translating gives CSAAGTGGGDYGYTF.

CDR3 in DNA: TGTGCCAGCAGCAAGACCGGGACAGGGGGCGCGTATGGTGAAAAACTGTTTTTT. It specifies CASSKTGTGGAYGEKLFF. The rearrangement joins TRBV25-1 to TRBJ1-4; 12 bases are a match to TRBD1. After removal of 6 bases from V and 7 bases from J, the junction contained 15 bases not matched to a gene. The germline CDR1 and CDR2 sequences are MGHDK and SYGVNS. CDR3 length equals 18 residues.

This rearrangement joins TRBV19 to TRBJ1-2; weak D call: TRBD1 (5 bases). The CDR3 covers 14 residues. The germline V gene has CDR1 LNHDA and CDR2 SQIVND (reference sequence). Trimming took 2 bases from V and 3 from J, leaving 10 bases between them. CDR3 nucleotides: TGTGCCAGTAGTATACAGGGAACCCACTATGGCTACACCTTC. Its translation: CASSIQGTHYGYTF.

This clonotype was counted only a few times. The V and J genes are TRBV20-1 and TRBJ1-6; unclear D gene. Germline V gene sequence: CDR1 DFQATT, CDR2 SNEGSKA (reference sequence). The CDR3 is 16 residues long. The germline V and J ends were trimmed by 1 base and 7 bases, with 17 bases remaining between them. The CDR3 is CSARAGGRRTNSPLHF. CDR3 sequence (DNA): TGCAGTGCTAGAGCGGGAGGGCGTCGGACCAATTCACCCCTCCACTTT.

This sequence joins TRBV24-1 and TRBJ2-2; TRBD1 might be the D (6 bases). The CDR3 covers 15 residues. CDR1 is KGHDR and CDR2 is SFDVKD in the germline V gene. V lost 5 bases, J lost 5 bases, and 14 bases lay in between. The CDR3 protein is CATSGLDSFTGELFF. The CDR3 DNA is TGTGCCACCAGTGGCCTGGACAGTTTTACCGGGGAGCTGTTTTTT.

This chain joins TRBV18 and TRBJ2-1, with D hard to call. From germline, CDR1 is KGHSH and CDR2 LQKENI. V gave up 0 bases and J gave up 6 bases, with 6 bases separating them. This CDR3 has 13 amino acids. The CDR3 DNA reads TGTGCCAGCTCACCACCGGTCGGCAATGAGCAGTTCTTC. Amino acids: CASSPPVGNEQFF.

This clonotype was seen only a few times. V is TRBV7-2 and J is TRBJ2-7, with 9 positions matching TRBD2. This CDR3 region has 15 residues. The germline V gene has CDR1 SGHTA and CDR2 FQGNSA. V was pared by 4 bases and J by 0 bases, with 4 bases of the junction left unmatched. The CDR3 DNA follows: TGTGCCAGCAGCTCTAGCGGGGTCCTCTCCTACGAGCAGTACTTC. It specifies CASSSSGVLSYEQYF.

The CDR3 here is CASSYIGTSGNEQFF. The CDR3 nucleotides are TGTGCCAGCAGCTATATCGGGACTAGCGGGAATGAGCAGTTCTTC. The chain links TRBV5-4 to TRBJ2-1, with TRBD2 matching 12 bases. Germline V gene lookup returns CDR1 SGHNT and CDR2 YYREEE (reference sequence). V was clipped by 3 bases and J by 7 bases; unmatched bases: 5. The CDR3 is made up of 15 amino acids.

The chain employs TRBV5-1 and TRBJ2-1; 8 bases align to TRBD1. V was pared by 4 bases and J by 6 bases, with 6 bases of the junction left unmatched. Germline V gives CDR1 SGHRS, CDR2 YFSETQ. The CDR3 sequence is 14 residues long. Here the CDR3 reads CASSRQGLGNEQFF. The DNA for the CDR3 is TGCGCCAGCAGCCGACAGGGGCTTGGCAATGAGCAGTTCTTC. The full variable domain, in which reference TRBV5-1 and TRBJ2-1 provide the parts outside the CDR3, is KAGVTQTPRYLIKTRGQQVTLSCSPISGHRSVSWYQQTPGQGLQFLFEYFSETQRNKGNFPGRFSGRQFSNSRSEMNVSTLELGDSALYLCASSRQGLGNEQFFGPGTRLTVL.

The genes are TRBV3-1 and TRBJ1-2; 8 bases fit TRBD1. The CDR3 is 15 residues long. Germline CDR1 LGHDT, CDR2 YNNKEL (reference sequence). V lost 1 base, J lost 7 bases, and 8 bases stayed unmatched. The DNA for the CDR3 is TGTGCCAGCAGCCAAGCTTTAGGCAGGGGGCTTGGCTACACCTTC. It translates to CASSQALGRGLGYTF.

This clonotype was counted a few times. The chain carries TRBV11-2 and TRBJ2-3; 7 nucleotides agree with TRBD2. Per germline, CDR1 SGHAT and CDR2 FQNNGV. This CDR3 is 16 amino acids long. V was pared by 1 base and J by 7 bases, with 11 bases of the junction left unmatched. CDR3 sequence (DNA): TGTGCCAGCAGCTTAGCGCCCAGCGGGAAACAACATACGCAGTATTTT. Amino acids: CASSLAPSGKQHTQYF.